The clone carrying this T cell receptor beta chain was picked up many times. Its antigen is still unknown. Time point here: newly diagnosed GD, antithyroid drugs for less than 3 months. TCR sequences were obtained from RNA taken from PBMCs. A blood draw put about 9.9 milliliters of peripheral blood into EDTA tubes. The sample is drawn from a study of regulatory T cells in long-lasting Graves disease. Findings and caveats of the study: Shared public clonotypes totalled some 2,500 in persistent patients, compared with around 880 in new patients.

Construction of TCR beta libraries relied on iRepertoire HTBI primers and on Arm-PCR targeting CDR3 regions. TCRdb recomputed calls from the multiplex PCR reads with MiXCR, one row per CDR3 protein. The table includes a few hundred thousand distinct CDR3 sequences, approximately 16% detected once. The sample also formed part of further work on T cells in Graves' hyperthyroidism and ophthalmopathy.

This sequence originates from a woman under 30 with Graves disease. The sample here was peripheral blood mononuclear cells (PBMCs), taken at new diagnosis, from a patient treated with antithyroid drugs.

CDR3 amino acids: CSARVVGLEQYF. CDR3 bases: TGCAGTGCTAGAGTGGTGGGGCTCGAGCAGTACTTC. The gene calls are TRBV20-1 and TRBJ2-7; D perhaps matches TRBD1 (5 bases). The V and J ends lost 1 base and 6 bases respectively, with 10 bases between them. Germline V gene sequence: CDR1 DFQATT, CDR2 SNEGSKA (reference sequence). CDR3 size: 12 residues.